A selection of T cell receptor beta chains follows, all from one sample in a study of T cell repertoires in cytomegalovirus infection. Each CDR3 protein gets one entry after TCRdb re-called the reads with MiXCR. The sample includes around 120,000 distinct CDR3 sequences, 20% to 30% of them seen just once. No antigen has been identified for these receptors. The sequencing input was PBMCs, sequenced either directly or after in vitro stimulation (not recorded which). All receptors come from a human donor in good health (CMV status not recorded). Some clones in this sample may be carry-over from other donors' samples. CDR3s leave out the opening cysteine and the closing phenylalanine or tryptophan.

V gene	CDR3 protein
TRBV6-5	ASSSVTYNEQF
TRBV7-9	ASSLELAGVGEQF
TRBV7-2	ASSLGGGTDRQF
TRBV12-3/TRBV12-4	ASRSGNYNEQF
TRBV7-8	ASSPWTATNEKLF
TRBV4-1	ASSPGRNNYGYT
TRBV7-2	ASSLSRSASGSRTDTQY
TRBV7-2	ASSLMDIPNYGYT
TRBV6-6	ASSYSRTGQETQY
TRBV20-1	SAELREFLRNEQF
TRBV12-3/TRBV12-4	ASKSPTSGRGYNEQF
TRBV6-6	ASSLSPGPSNYGYT
TRBV6-2/TRBV6-3	ASSRDSSFYGYT
TRBV12-3/TRBV12-4	ASSLRQSYGYT
TRBV7-8	ASSDRLAGGKQF
TRBV7-8	ASSLGRGETQY
TRBV7-2	ASSSSGRAHNEQF
TRBV7-2	ASSVGGTSGSNEQF
TRBV7-2	ASSNQGGSTEAF
TRBV27	ASSGTGSPATNEKLF
TRBV5-6	ASSFGTNQPQH
TRBV5-4	ASSIPRGTETDTQY
TRBV5-6	ASSLRAGEAVKNIQY
TRBV20-1	SARGSDTQY
TRBV7-2	ASSPRTELHYGYT
TRBV6-1	ARYADREGNTEAF
TRBV25-1	ASSETGGYGYT
TRBV7-9	ASSPGTSGISYEQY
TRBV9	ASSSGQGGSYEQY
TRBV29-1	SVVVTPHGGNTEAF
TRBV5-1	ASSTGTSGLREQY
TRBV7-2	ASSFGQGADGYT
TRBV6-5	ASSYTWKRALNEQF
TRBV7-2	ASSSFPTGGGYT
TRBV7-8	ASSLSGLDRQTQY
TRBV27	ASSSQGGGQETQY
TRBV9	ASSSEPAGGPVTDTQY
TRBV29-1	SVEDRRGYT
TRBV12-3/TRBV12-4	ASRASGGNTGELF
TRBV28	ASSLGGGGPYNEQF
TRBV5-1	ASSSDPRLAGGTDTQY
TRBV20-1	SAISRQEETQY
TRBV10-3	AIRGTASGELF
TRBV25-1	ASSKLGSYEQY
TRBV4-1	ASSQEGSVGNQPQH
TRBV28	ASSPHGQGGPEAF
TRBV28	ASSLGSPSYNEQF
TRBV5-4	ASSKSQSYPYNEQF